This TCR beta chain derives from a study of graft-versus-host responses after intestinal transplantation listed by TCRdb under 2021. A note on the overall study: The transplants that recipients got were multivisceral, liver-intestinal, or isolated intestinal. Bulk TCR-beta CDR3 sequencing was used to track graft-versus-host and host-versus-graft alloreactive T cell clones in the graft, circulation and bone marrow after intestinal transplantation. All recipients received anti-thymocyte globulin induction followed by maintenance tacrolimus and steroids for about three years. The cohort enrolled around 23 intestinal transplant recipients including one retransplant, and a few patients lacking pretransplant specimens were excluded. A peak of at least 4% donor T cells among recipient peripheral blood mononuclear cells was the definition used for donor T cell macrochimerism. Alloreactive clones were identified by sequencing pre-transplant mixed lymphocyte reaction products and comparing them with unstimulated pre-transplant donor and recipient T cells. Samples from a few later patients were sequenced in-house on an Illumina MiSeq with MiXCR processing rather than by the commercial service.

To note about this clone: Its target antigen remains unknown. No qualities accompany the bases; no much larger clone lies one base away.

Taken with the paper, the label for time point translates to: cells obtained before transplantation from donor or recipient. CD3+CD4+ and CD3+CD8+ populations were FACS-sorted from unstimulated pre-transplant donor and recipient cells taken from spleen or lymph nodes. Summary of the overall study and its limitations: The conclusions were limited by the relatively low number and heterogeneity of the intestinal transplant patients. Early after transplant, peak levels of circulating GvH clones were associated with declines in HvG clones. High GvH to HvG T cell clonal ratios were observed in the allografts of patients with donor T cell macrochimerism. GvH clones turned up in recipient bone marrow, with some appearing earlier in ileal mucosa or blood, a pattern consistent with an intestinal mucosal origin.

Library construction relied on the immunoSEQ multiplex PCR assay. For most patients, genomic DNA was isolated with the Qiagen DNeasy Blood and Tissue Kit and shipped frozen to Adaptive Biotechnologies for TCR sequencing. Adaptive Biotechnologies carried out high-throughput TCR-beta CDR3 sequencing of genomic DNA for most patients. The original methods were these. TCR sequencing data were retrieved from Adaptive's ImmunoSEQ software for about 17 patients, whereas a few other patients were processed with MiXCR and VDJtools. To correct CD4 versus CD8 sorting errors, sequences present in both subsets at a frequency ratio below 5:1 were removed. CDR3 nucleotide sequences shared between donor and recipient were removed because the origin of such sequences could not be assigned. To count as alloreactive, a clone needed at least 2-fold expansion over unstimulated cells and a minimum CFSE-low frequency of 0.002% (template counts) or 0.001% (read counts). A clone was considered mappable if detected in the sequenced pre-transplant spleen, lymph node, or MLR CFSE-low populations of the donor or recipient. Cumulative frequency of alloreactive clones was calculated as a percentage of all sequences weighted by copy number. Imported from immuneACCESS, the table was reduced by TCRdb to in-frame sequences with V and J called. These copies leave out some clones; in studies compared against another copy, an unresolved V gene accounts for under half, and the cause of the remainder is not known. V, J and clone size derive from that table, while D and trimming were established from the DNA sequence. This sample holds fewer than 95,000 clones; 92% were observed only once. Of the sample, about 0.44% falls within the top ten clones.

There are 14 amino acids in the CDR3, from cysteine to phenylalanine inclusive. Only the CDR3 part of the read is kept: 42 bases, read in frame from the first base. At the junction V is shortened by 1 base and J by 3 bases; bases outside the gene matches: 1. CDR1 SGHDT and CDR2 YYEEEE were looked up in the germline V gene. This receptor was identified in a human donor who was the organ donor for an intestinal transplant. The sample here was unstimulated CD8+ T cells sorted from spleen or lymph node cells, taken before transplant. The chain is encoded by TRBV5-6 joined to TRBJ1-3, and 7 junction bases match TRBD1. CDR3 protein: CASSLTGDGNTIYF. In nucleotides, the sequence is TGTGCCAGCAGCTTGACAGGGGATGGAAACACCATATATTTT.